Here is one T cell receptor (beta chain) with its context. The antigen is not known. The source of the sample is a study of T cell responses to AZD1222 COVID-19 vaccine. Overall study findings and caveats: Nearly half of spike-specific TCRs reportedly target unmutated variant regions. None of the repertoires were sampled until the peak T cell response had passed. Once two AZD1222 doses were given, Spike-specific TCR breadth and depth went up. Baseline antibody screening turned up just five to seven seropositive AZD1222 recipients.

The repertoire was sequenced with immunoSEQ multiplex PCR; TCRdb's copy has only in-frame clones and lacks some. The table lists around 150,000 clones, 90% of them singletons. This material consisted of peripheral blood, taken on day 0 of AZD1222 vaccination. The receptor comes from an adult in good health.

CDR3: CASSLDRVNQPQHF. CDR3 nucleotides: TGTGCCAGCAGTTTAGACAGGGTGAATCAGCCCCAGCATTTT. The chain joins TRBV6-2 or TRBV6-3 to TRBJ1-5, with 7 bases lining up with TRBD1. The CDR3 length is 14 residues. The germline V gene encodes CDR1 MNHEY and CDR2 SVGEGT. The V gene end was trimmed by 4 bases and the J gene end by 4 bases; junction bases not matched to a gene: 4.